These 23 T cell receptor beta chains were sequenced from one sample in a study of T cell responses to AZD1222 COVID-19 vaccine. Assay: immunoSEQ multiplex PCR; the TCRdb copy retains only in-frame clones and omits some. The table lists 130,000 or so clones, around 94% of them singletons. Sequencing used peripheral blood, obtained on day 0 of AZD1222 vaccination. All receptors come from an adult in good health.

V and J are TRBV27 and TRBJ2-5; D unclear. This CDR3 comprises 16 residues. CDR1 and CDR2 from the germline V gene are MNHEY and SMNVEV (reference sequence). V shed 6 bases and J shed 0 bases, with 17 bases lying between them. The CDR3: CASSPGNRWYQETQYF. The CDR3, as DNA: TGTGCCAGCAGCCCCGGAAATCGGTGGTACCAAGAGACCCAGTACTTC.

The rearrangement uses TRBV27 and TRBJ1-6, with D possibly matching TRBD1 (5 bases). CDR1 and CDR2 from the germline V gene are MNHEY and SMNVEV (reference sequence). This CDR3 has 16 amino acids. V was cut by 6 bases and J by 7 bases, with 19 bases left in between. The CDR3 loop is CASRRAQGSGNSPLHF. The CDR3 DNA is TGTGCCAGCAGGAGGGCGCAGGGTTCGGGGAATTCACCCCTCCACTTT.

This clone occurred once. The V gene is TRBV6-6, the J gene TRBJ1-5, with 8 bases that match TRBD1. The germline CDR1 and CDR2 sequences are MNHNY and SVGAGI (reference sequence). J lost 7 bases, V lost 3 bases, and 5 bases had no gene match. CDR3 length: 14 residues. In DNA form, the CDR3 reads TGTGCCAGCAGTTATGGACAGGGAAGCCAGCCCCAGCATTTT. As protein: CASSYGQGSQPQHF.

V is TRBV7-6 and J is TRBJ2-1; D is perhaps TRBD1 (6 bases). This CDR3 spans 16 amino acids. Trimming stripped 6 bases from V and 5 bases from J, with 20 bases between. CDR1 is SGHVS and CDR2 is FNYEAQ in the germline V gene. CDR3 sequence (DNA): TGTGCCAGCAGTCTGGGGCCAGGGGTGGGCCACAATGAGCAGTTCTTC. The encoded protein is CASSLGPGVGHNEQFF. The full variable domain, completed using reference TRBV7-6 and TRBJ2-1, is GAGVSQSPRYKVTKRGQDVALRCDPISGHVSLYWYRQALGQGPEFLTYFNYEAQQDKSGLPNDRFSAERPEGSISTLTIQRTEQRDSAMYRCASSLGPGVGHNEQFFGPGTRLTVL.

V is TRBV30 and J is TRBJ2-1; no firm D call. The germline V and J ends were trimmed by 0 bases and 7 bases, with 7 bases remaining between them. Germline CDR1 is GTSNPN and CDR2 is SVGIG (reference sequence). This CDR3 has 12 amino acids. CDR3 nucleotides: TGTGCCTGGAGTGTAGTGGGGAATGAGCAGTTCTTC. Amino acid sequence: CAWSVVGNEQFF.

This clone was observed a single time. DNA of the CDR3: TGTGCCAGCAGTTCCATTACAGCAGCCAAAAACATTCAGTACTTC. Its protein product is CASSSITAAKNIQYF. The chain is built from TRBV6-2 or TRBV6-3 and TRBJ2-4; D is unresolved. The germline V gene has CDR1 MNHEY and CDR2 SVGEGT. There are 15 residues in the CDR3. Deletions cut 4 bases from V and 0 bases from J, with 10 bases between.

The chain is built from TRBV18 and TRBJ1-3; D uncertain. Per germline, CDR1 KGHSH and CDR2 LQKENI. CDR3 length equals 19 residues. Trimming took off 4 bases at V and 2 bases at J, with 24 bases between the two ends. This chain's CDR3 is CASSRRKREEGSPGNTIYF. The CDR3 DNA is TGTGCCAGCTCACGTAGGAAAAGGGAGGAAGGAAGCCCTGGAAACACCATATATTTT.

The CDR3 region has the DNA TGCGCCAGCAGCTTGGTTGGGGATTTGAAAAAACTGTTTTTT. Its translation is CASSLVGDLKKLFF. The J gene is TRBJ1-4, the V gene TRBV5-1; D ambiguous. Trimming pared 0 bases from V and 9 bases from J, leaving 12 bases between. CDR1 and CDR2 (germline): SGHRS, YFSETQ. The CDR3 consists of 14 residues.

The chain links TRBV6-4 to TRBJ2-1, with 9 bases lining up with TRBD2. Germline CDR1 and CDR2: MRHNA and SNTAGT. The CDR3 is 15 residues long. Trimming at V came to 6 bases and at J to 0 bases, leaving 3 bases not matched to a gene. CDR3 DNA sequence: TGTGCCAGCAGGAGTAGCGGGAGCTCCTACAATGAGCAGTTCTTC. It encodes CASRSSGSSYNEQFF.

This chain links TRBV19 with TRBJ1-2; D is unresolved. V lost 3 bases, J lost 1 base, and 9 bases lay in between. The CDR3 extends over 14 amino acids. In germline, CDR1 is LNHDA, CDR2 SQIVND (reference sequence). CDR3 DNA sequence: TGTGCCAGTAGTATTAGCCATAGTAACTATGGCTACACCTTC. Translating gives CASSISHSNYGYTF.

The gene calls are TRBV27 and TRBJ1-2, with no clear D. The V end was cut by 4 bases, the J end by 5 bases, with 11 bases between. Germline V gene sequence: CDR1 MNHEY, CDR2 SMNVEV (reference sequence). This CDR3 is 13 amino acids long. CDR3 loop: CASSSAHLYGYTF. Written as DNA, the CDR3 is TGTGCCAGCAGTTCCGCCCACCTTTATGGCTACACCTTC.

The V call is TRBV30, the J call TRBJ1-2; D call uncertain. CDR1 and CDR2 (germline): GTSNPN, SVGIG (reference sequence). This CDR3 contains 13 residues. Trimming removed 3 bases from V and 5 bases from J, with 13 bases in between. CDR3 residues: CAWRIAYTYGYTF. CDR3 bases: TGTGCCTGGAGGATAGCTTATACTTATGGCTACACCTTC.

V gene TRBV6-2 or TRBV6-3 combines with J gene TRBJ2-7, with 12 nucleotides matching TRBD2. Per the germline V gene, CDR1 is MNHEY and CDR2 is SVGEGT. The CDR3 is 16 residues long. V was pared by 4 bases and J by 0 bases, with 4 bases of the junction left unmatched. The CDR3 nucleotides are TGTGCCAGCAGTTCATGGACTAGCGGGAACTCCTACGAGCAGTACTTC. Translated, it gives CASSSWTSGNSYEQYF.

This chain links TRBV20-1 with TRBJ1-1; 7 bases are shared with TRBD1. Germline V lookup: CDR1 DFQATT, CDR2 SNEGSKA (reference sequence). This CDR3 spans 10 amino acids. Trimming cost V 6 bases and J 11 bases; bases outside gene matches: 6. The CDR3 sequence: CSALDRDAFF. The CDR3 nucleotides read TGCAGTGCCCTCGACAGGGATGCTTTCTTT.

The chain recombines TRBV6-6 with TRBJ1-1; TRBD1 matches at 8 bases. Per the germline V gene, CDR1 is MNHNY and CDR2 is SVGAGI (reference sequence). This CDR3 is 13 amino acids long. V lost 3 bases, J lost 4 bases, and 1 base stayed unmatched. CDR3 residues: CASSYTGGTEAFF. The CDR3 coding sequence is TGTGCCAGCAGTTATACAGGGGGCACTGAAGCTTTCTTT.

This clone was seen just once. The chain recombines TRBV4-2 with TRBJ2-5; either TRBD1 or TRBD2 may fit D (5 bases each). V was trimmed by 8 bases and J by 4 bases, leaving 5 bases between them. The CDR3 consists of 10 residues. Germline V gives CDR1 LGHNA, CDR2 YNFKEQ. The chain's CDR3 is CASGGETQYF. The CDR3 nucleotides read TGTGCCAGCGGGGGAGAGACCCAGTACTTC.

This chain connects TRBV7-9 to TRBJ2-3; the D gene is possibly TRBD1 (6 bases). CDR1 is SEHNR, CDR2 FQNEAQ, per germline (reference sequence). The CDR3 loop spans 16 amino acids. The V gene lost 1 base and the J gene lost 4 bases, with 15 bases spanning the gap. The chain's CDR3 is CASSLVEQGSSDTQYF. In nucleotides, the CDR3 is TGTGCCAGCAGCTTAGTAGAACAGGGTAGTTCAGATACGCAGTATTTT.

The table lists this clone with a count of one. The chain's CDR3 is CASSLEGTGNTIYF. The CDR3 nucleotides read TGTGCCAGCAGCTTAGAGGGAACTGGAAACACCATATATTTT. The rearrangement links TRBV7-9 to TRBJ1-3; D unclear. Trimming left V 1 base short and J 2 bases short, with 6 bases between. The CDR3 runs to 14 residues. In germline, CDR1 is SEHNR, CDR2 FQNEAQ (reference sequence).

This sequence joins TRBV3-1 (or the pseudogene TRBV3-2) and TRBJ2-3, with a weak D call TRBD2 (5 bases). The germline CDR1 and CDR2 sequences are LGHDT and YNNKEL (reference sequence). The CDR3 has 13 amino acids. V was cut by 5 bases and J by 10 bases, with 16 bases left in between. CDR3 amino acids: CASSVDGVSPQYF. In nucleotides, the CDR3 is TGTGCCAGCAGCGTTGACGGGGTATCCCCGCAGTATTTT.

The V gene is TRBV11-2, the J gene TRBJ1-5, with 10 bases identical to TRBD1. Germline assignment: CDR1 SGHAT and CDR2 FQNNGV. The CDR3 runs to 14 residues. J gave up 10 bases and V 5 bases, and 8 bases lay outside the gene matches. CDR3 bases: TGTGCCAGCAGCCGCGACAGGGGGCGGTCACCCCAGCATTTT. Translated, it gives CASSRDRGRSPQHF.

The chain is built from TRBV11-2 and TRBJ2-2; 8 bases align to TRBD2. Germline assignment: CDR1 SGHAT and CDR2 FQNNGV. This CDR3 region has 16 residues. With 5 bases clipped from V and 1 base from J, the junction kept 6 bases outside the gene matches. The CDR3 DNA reads TGTGCCAGCAGCCTTACTAGCGGATTGAACACCGGGGAGCTGTTTTTT. Protein: CASSLTSGLNTGELFF.

This chain connects TRBV2 to TRBJ2-7; D perhaps matches TRBD2 (6 bases). Germline loops: CDR1 SNHLY, CDR2 FYNNEI. Trimming removed 6 bases from V and 3 bases from J, with 12 bases in between. The CDR3 is 13 amino acids. CDR3 sequence reads: CASSDTSRYEQYF. In DNA, the CDR3 is TGTGCCAGCAGCGATACTAGCCGCTACGAGCAGTACTTC.

The chain recombines TRBV9 with TRBJ2-7; 9 nucleotides agree with TRBD2. Trimming took 1 base from V and 2 from J; bases not matched to a gene: 1. The CDR3 runs to 14 residues. CDR1 and CDR2 (germline): SGDLS, YYNGEE. CDR3 nucleotides: TGTGCCAGCAGCGTACTAGCGGGGACCTACGAGCAGTACTTC. Translation gives CASSVLAGTYEQYF.